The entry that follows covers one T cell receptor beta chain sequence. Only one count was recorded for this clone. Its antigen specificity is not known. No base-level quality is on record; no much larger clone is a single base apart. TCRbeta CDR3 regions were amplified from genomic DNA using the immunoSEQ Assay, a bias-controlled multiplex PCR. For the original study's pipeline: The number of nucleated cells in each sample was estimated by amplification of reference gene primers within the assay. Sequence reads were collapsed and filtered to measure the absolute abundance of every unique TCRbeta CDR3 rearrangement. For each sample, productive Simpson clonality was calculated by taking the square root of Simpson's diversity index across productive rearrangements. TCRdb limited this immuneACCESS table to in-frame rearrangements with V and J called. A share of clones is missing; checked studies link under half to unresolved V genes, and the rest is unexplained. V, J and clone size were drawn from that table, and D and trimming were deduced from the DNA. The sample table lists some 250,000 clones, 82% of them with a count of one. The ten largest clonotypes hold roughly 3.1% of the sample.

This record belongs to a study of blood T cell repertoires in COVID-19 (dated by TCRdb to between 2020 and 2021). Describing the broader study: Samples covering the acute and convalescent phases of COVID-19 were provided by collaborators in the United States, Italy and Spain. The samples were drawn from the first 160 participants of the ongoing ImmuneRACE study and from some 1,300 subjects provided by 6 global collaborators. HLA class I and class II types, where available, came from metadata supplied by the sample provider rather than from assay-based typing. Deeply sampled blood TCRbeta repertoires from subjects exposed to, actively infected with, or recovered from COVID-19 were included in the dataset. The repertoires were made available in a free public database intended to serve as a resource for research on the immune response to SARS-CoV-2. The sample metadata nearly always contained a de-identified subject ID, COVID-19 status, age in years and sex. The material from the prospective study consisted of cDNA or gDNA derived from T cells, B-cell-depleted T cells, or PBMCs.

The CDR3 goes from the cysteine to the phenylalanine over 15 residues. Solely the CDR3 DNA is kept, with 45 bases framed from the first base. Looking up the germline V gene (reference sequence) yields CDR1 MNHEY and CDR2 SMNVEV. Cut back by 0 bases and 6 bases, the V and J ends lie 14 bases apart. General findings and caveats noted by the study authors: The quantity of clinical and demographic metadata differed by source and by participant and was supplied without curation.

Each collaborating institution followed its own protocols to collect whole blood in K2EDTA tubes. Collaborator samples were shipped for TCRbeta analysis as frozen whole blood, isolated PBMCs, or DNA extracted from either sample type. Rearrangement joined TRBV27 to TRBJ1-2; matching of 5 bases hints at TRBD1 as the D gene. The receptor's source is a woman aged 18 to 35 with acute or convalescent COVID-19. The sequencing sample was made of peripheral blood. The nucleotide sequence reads TGTGCCAGCAGTTTATCAGCGATAGGGGCCGATGGCTACACCTTC. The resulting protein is CASSLSAIGADGYTF.